This T cell receptor (beta chain) is from a study of regulatory T cells in long-lasting Graves disease. Broader study findings: Persistent Graves' patients showed a TCR diversity that was lower than that of newly diagnosed ones.

Germline CDR1 reads GTSNPN; CDR2 reads SVGIG (reference sequence). The CDR3 has 11 amino acids. Time point meaning: newly diagnosed GD, antithyroid drugs for less than 3 months. Isolated PBMC RNA provided the starting material for the TCR library. A note on this clonotype: As yet, its antigen is unknown. A clone one base away is much larger, so this may be a read error.

Both iRepertoire HTBI primers and Arm-PCR of CDR3 regions were used to build the TCR beta libraries. TCRdb called the multiplex PCR reads again in MiXCR, with one record for every CDR3 protein. The data contain 400,000 to 500,000 distinct CDR3 sequences, 16% of them singletons. The same data also contributed to another study, on T cells in Graves' hyperthyroidism and ophthalmopathy. From that paper: In patients aged 18 to 65, hyperthyroidism was newly diagnosed, with duration under 2 months. Exclusion criteria comprised uncontrolled infection, other autoimmune disease, pregnancy or lactation.

The TCR sequence derives from a woman aged 18-29 years with Graves disease. This specimen was peripheral blood mononuclear cells (PBMCs), taken at new diagnosis, from a patient treated with antithyroid drugs. The chain recombines TRBV30 with TRBJ1-2; D remains ambiguous. In nucleotides, the CDR3 is TGTGGCTGGAAGAGGGCTTATGGCTACACCTTC. Translation: CGWKRAYGYTF.